The source of this T cell receptor (beta chain) is a study of chemoradiotherapy in HPV16-positive cancers. Study-wide background: Functional T-cell assays on a couple of HPV16-positive patients' cells defined candidate HPV-specific clones and common TCR motifs. Whole-study findings and limits: Better recurrence-free survival went with HPV-responsive T-cell expansion in HPV16-positive patients. Functional assays defining HPV-specific T cells used only a couple of HPV16-positive patients. Candidate HPV-specific clones and E7-related TCR motifs grew in tumor during treatment.

The CDR3 extends over 16 amino acids. CDR1 and CDR2 (germline): SGHRS, YFSETQ. The V end was cut by 4 bases, the J end by 2 bases, with 16 bases between. Here immunoSEQ multiplex PCR was the method, and the copy in TCRdb shows in-frame clones only, minus some. The sample lists some 3,200 clones, more than 60% seen once, with nearly 6.5% in the top ten. The table lists this clone with a few counts. The antigen remains unidentified. The sequencing used tumor tissue, collected from a patient who underwent chemoradiotherapy. This receptor was taken from a human donor with HPV-associated anogenital cancer. The V and J genes are TRBV5-1 and TRBJ2-1; the D is unclear. CDR3 sequence: CASSLMGVKAYNEQFF. In nucleotides, the CDR3 is TGCGCCAGCAGCCTCATGGGCGTGAAGGCCTACAATGAGCAGTTCTTC.